This entry is about one T cell receptor (beta chain). The assay was immunoSEQ multiplex PCR, and TCRdb's table has in-frame clones only and misses some. This sample has nearly 250,000 clones, with 80% to 90% found just once. CDR1 and CDR2 from the germline V gene are LGHDT and YNNKEL (reference sequence). The CDR3 has 17 amino acids. Between the trimmed V and J ends, which lost 0 bases and 6 bases, there was a span of 17 bases. Categorization into cohorts depended on clinical history that participants reported. These data come from a study of blood T cell repertoires in COVID-19. This receptor was taken from a middle-aged man who had been exposed to COVID-19. Sequencing was performed on PBMCs or T cells enriched from blood (not recorded which). The genes are TRBV3-1 (or the pseudogene TRBV3-2) and TRBJ2-2; perhaps TRBD2 as D (6 bases). The CDR3 nucleotides are TGTGCCAGCAGCCAAGAAGTGTCCCAGCGCGGGGCCGGGGAGCTGTTTTTT. The encoded protein is CASSQEVSQRGAGELFF.